These 23 T cell receptor beta chains share one sample of origin, sequenced in a study of graft-versus-host responses after intestinal transplantation. These receptors are not linked to any known antigen. Here immunoSEQ multiplex PCR was the method, and the copy in TCRdb shows in-frame clones only, minus some. This repertoire shows some 79,000 clones, around 90% found once; its top ten account for approximately 0.33%. Sequences were derived from unstimulated CD4+ T cells sorted from spleen or lymph node cells, sampled before intestinal transplant. These receptors were obtained from a human donor who received an intestinal transplant.

V is TRBV2 and J is TRBJ1-4; 9 nucleotides match TRBD1. This CDR3 has 15 residues. The germline CDR1 and CDR2 sequences are SNHLY and FYNNEI. V dropped 7 bases and J dropped 7; count of bases not matched to a gene: 10. This CDR3 reads CASNRNRGRGEKLFF. The CDR3 DNA follows: TGTGCCAGCAATAGAAACAGGGGGCGCGGTGAAAAACTGTTTTTT.

The chain couples TRBV2 to TRBJ2-5, with TRBD1 as a possible D gene (6 bases). The germline V and J ends were trimmed by 8 bases and 3 bases, with 10 bases remaining between them. The V gene's germline CDR1 is SNHLY and CDR2 FYNNEI. The CDR3 is made up of 12 amino acids. The CDR3 coding sequence is TGTGCCAGCGCAGGGGCGAAAGAGACCCAGTACTTC. It encodes CASAGAKETQYF.

The rearrangement links TRBV10-2 to TRBJ2-7; D is possibly TRBD1 (6 bases). The germline V gene has CDR1 WSHSY and CDR2 SAAADI. Trimming took 3 bases from V and 5 from J, leaving 11 bases between them. The CDR3 runs 13 residues. For the CDR3, the DNA is TGCGCCAGCAGTGAACAGGGTAGAAACGAGCAGTACTTC. Translation: CASSEQGRNEQYF.

This clone has just a few counts. This rearrangement joins TRBV6-1 to TRBJ2-1, with D perhaps matching TRBD2 (6 bases). The CDR3 consists of 14 residues. V lost 1 base and J lost 11, with 15 bases in between. The germline gives CDR1 MNHNS, CDR2 SASEGT. DNA of the CDR3: TGTGCCAGCAGTGAAGGTGGAACTAGCTCTCAGCAGTTCTTC. Translating it yields CASSEGGTSSQQFF.

The V gene is TRBV27, the J gene TRBJ2-1; 12 positions match TRBD2. V shed 5 bases and J 4 bases; nucleotides not matched to a gene: 3. Looked up from germline, CDR1 is MNHEY and CDR2 is SMNVEV (reference sequence). The CDR3 runs 15 residues. This CDR3 reads CASSRTSGKYNEQFF. The CDR3 nucleotides are TGTGCCAGCAGTCGGACTAGCGGGAAATACAATGAGCAGTTCTTC.

The chain is built from TRBV2 and TRBJ1-2; possible D gene TRBD1, 6 bases. The V gene lost 5 bases and the J gene lost 6 bases, with 13 bases spanning the gap. The CDR3 length is 13 residues. Looked up from germline, CDR1 is SNHLY and CDR2 is FYNNEI. DNA of the CDR3: TGTGCCAGCAGTCGGGTAGGGGGGGATGGCTACACCTTC. This encodes CASSRVGGDGYTF.

The chain uses TRBV28 and TRBJ2-7; the match to TRBD2 covers 7 bases. J lost 0 bases, V lost 5 bases, and 10 bases had no gene match. The CDR3 extends over 16 amino acids. CDR1 MDHEN and CDR2 SYDVKM come from the germline V gene. The chain's CDR3 is CASSPPRDYSSYEQYF. In DNA form, the CDR3 reads TGTGCCAGCAGTCCACCCCGGGACTACAGCTCCTACGAGCAGTACTTC.

This clone has more than one count but fewer than ten. The chain is built from TRBV19 and TRBJ2-1; no reliable D call. Deletions cut 1 base from V and 7 bases from J, with 2 bases between. The CDR3 is made up of 11 amino acids. Germline V gives CDR1 LNHDA, CDR2 SQIVND (reference sequence). DNA for the CDR3: TGTGCCAGTAGTATAGCGAATGAGCAGTTCTTC. Translated: CASSIANEQFF.

This clone was counted once. This sequence joins TRBV6-5 and TRBJ1-5, with TRBD1 as a possible D gene (6 bases). The germline gives CDR1 MNHEY, CDR2 SVGAGI. Trimming removed 6 bases from V and 7 bases from J, with 16 bases in between. The CDR3 covers 14 residues. DNA of the CDR3: TGTGCCAGCAGCCCCGTTGGGGGGGCCCAGCCCCAGCATTTT. As protein: CASSPVGGAQPQHF.

The chain joins TRBV6-6 to TRBJ2-3; 8 positions agree with TRBD1. This CDR3 is built from 15 residues. V was pared by 7 bases and J by 4 bases, with 10 bases of the junction left unmatched. Germline V gives CDR1 MNHNY, CDR2 SVGAGI (reference sequence). The CDR3 bases are TGTGCCAGCACCTCGCAGGGGGCGCGCCCAGATACGCAGTATTTT. Its protein product is CASTSQGARPDTQYF.

Only one count was recorded for this clone. The chain carries TRBV29-1 and TRBJ2-7, with 8 bases lining up with TRBD1. Trimming removed 7 bases from V and 2 bases from J; junction bases left unmatched: 7. The CDR3 runs to 13 residues. Germline lookup yields CDR1 SQVTM and CDR2 ANQGSEA. The CDR3 DNA follows: TGCAGCGCCACAGGGGGACCCACCTACGAGCAGTACTTC. It yields the protein CSATGGPTYEQYF.

The rearrangement links TRBV9 to TRBJ2-7, with D maybe TRBD1 (6 bases). V gave up 0 bases and J gave up 6 bases, with 13 bases separating them. The CDR3 covers 14 residues. Germline values: CDR1 SGDLS, CDR2 YYNGEE. CDR3 bases: TGTGCCAGCAGCGTAGCTGGCACAGGGCTCGAGCAGTACTTC. It specifies CASSVAGTGLEQYF. Complete variable domain (other parts from reference TRBV9 and TRBJ2-7): DSGVTQTPKHLITATGQRVTLRCSPRSGDLSVYWYQQSLDQGLQFLIQYYNGEERAKGNILERFSAQQFPDLHSELNLSSLELGDSALYFCASSVAGTGLEQYFGPGTRLTVT.

As concerns this clone: Distinct nucleotide sequences in the sample also encode this CDR3. The CDR3 sequence is CASRGQLQETQYF. The CDR3 DNA sequence: TGTGCCAGCAGGGGACAGCTCCAAGAGACCCAGTACTTC. V usage is TRBV27 and J usage is TRBJ2-5; 7 bases match TRBD1. V trimming: 6 bases; J trimming: 1 base; junction bases outside the gene matches: 2. There are 13 residues in the CDR3. Germline V gives CDR1 MNHEY, CDR2 SMNVEV (reference sequence).

The J gene is TRBJ1-5, the V gene TRBV6-5, with D possibly being TRBD1 (6 bases). The CDR3 sequence is 16 residues long. The germline V gene has CDR1 MNHEY and CDR2 SVGAGI. The ends were cut back, 2 bases at V and 7 bases at J, with 18 bases in the middle. CDR3 DNA: TGTGCCAGCAGTTACCCCAGGGGTGTGCAAGGCCAGCCCCAGCATTTT. It translates to CASSYPRGVQGQPQHF.

This chain links TRBV11-2 with TRBJ1-2; no clear D. The V and J ends lost 3 bases and 4 bases respectively, with 15 bases between them. This CDR3 region has 15 residues. CDR1 SGHAT and CDR2 FQNNGV come from the germline V gene. This chain's CDR3 is CASSLSLLSPYGYTF. The CDR3, as DNA: TGTGCCAGCAGCTTGAGCCTCCTGAGTCCCTATGGCTACACCTTC.

The V call is TRBV29-1, the J call TRBJ2-1; maybe TRBD1 (6 bases). CDR3 length: 14 residues. In germline, CDR1 is SQVTM, CDR2 ANQGSEA. V lost 6 bases to trimming and J lost 6 bases, with 18 bases between them. The chain's CDR3 is CSVLGTRGGNEQFF. CDR3 nucleotides: TGCAGCGTCCTAGGTACTAGAGGGGGCAATGAGCAGTTCTTC.

V gene TRBV5-1 combines with J gene TRBJ2-7; D might be TRBD1 (5 bases). The CDR3 sequence is 14 residues long. The V end was cut by 5 bases, the J end by 1 base, with 13 bases between. Germline-derived CDR1 and CDR2 are SGHRS and YFSETQ. This CDR3 reads CASSIGHESYEQYF. In DNA form, the CDR3 reads TGCGCCAGCAGTATTGGACATGAGTCCTACGAGCAGTACTTC. The full variable domain, in which reference TRBV5-1 and TRBJ2-7 provide the parts outside the CDR3, is KAGVTQTPRYLIKTRGQQVTLSCSPISGHRSVSWYQQTPGQGLQFLFEYFSETQRNKGNFPGRFSGRQFSNSRSEMNVSTLELGDSALYLCASSIGHESYEQYFGPGTRLTVT.

The CDR3 DNA sequence: TGTGCCTGGAGTGTTGGGCACACTGAAGCTTTCTTT. Its translation is CAWSVGHTEAFF. The chain recombines TRBV30 with TRBJ1-1; D gene uncertain. Per germline, CDR1 GTSNPN and CDR2 SVGIG (reference sequence). The CDR3 spans 12 residues. V lost 0 bases and J 3 bases, leaving 5 bases between the germline ends. Supplemented by reference TRBV30 and TRBJ1-1, the full variable domain reads SQTIHQWPATLVQPVGSPLSLECTVEGTSNPNLYWYRQAAGRGLQLLFYSVGIGQISSEVPQNLSASRPQDRQFILSSKKLLLSDSGFYLCAWSVGHTEAFFGQGTRLTVV.

This chain links TRBV2 with TRBJ2-7; possibly TRBD1 for D (6 bases). Germline V gene lookup returns CDR1 SNHLY and CDR2 FYNNEI. The CDR3 has 14 residues. Trimming took 3 bases from V and 3 from J, leaving 12 bases between them. CDR3 amino acids: CASSDLQGNYEQYF. In nucleotides, the CDR3 is TGTGCCAGCAGTGACCTGCAGGGGAACTACGAGCAGTACTTC.

The J gene is TRBJ1-2, the V gene TRBV27; TRBD1 matches 9 bases. Germline trimming cut 5 bases from V and 0 bases from J; bases unmatched to any gene: 7. The CDR3 is made up of 16 amino acids. Germline CDR1 and CDR2: MNHEY and SMNVEV (reference sequence). The CDR3 DNA reads TGTGCCAGCAGTGCGGACAGGGGCAGAGCTAACTATGGCTACACCTTC. Its translation: CASSADRGRANYGYTF.

The chain combines TRBV5-1 with TRBJ2-7, with no clear D. This CDR3 has 14 residues. The germline gives CDR1 SGHRS, CDR2 YFSETQ. V was shortened by 0 bases and J by 7 bases, with 14 bases between the two germline ends. CDR3 residues: CASSLGAGTLEQYF. Written as DNA, the CDR3 is TGCGCCAGCAGCTTGGGAGCAGGTACCCTGGAGCAGTACTTC.

V is TRBV15 and J is TRBJ1-1; maybe TRBD1 (5 bases). V lost 0 bases, J lost 4 bases, and 12 bases lay in between. The CDR3 is 15 amino acids. CDR1 and CDR2 (germline): LNHNV, YYDKDF (reference sequence). The DNA for the CDR3 is TGTGCCACCAGCAGAGATCTGGGGGGAGGCACTGAAGCTTTCTTT. Protein: CATSRDLGGGTEAFF.

This clone was detected only once. The chain couples TRBV29-1 to TRBJ2-1, with 7 bases matching TRBD2. CDR1 and CDR2 from the germline V gene are SQVTM and ANQGSEA. This CDR3 comprises 15 residues. Trimming took 6 bases from V and 6 from J; bases not matched to a gene: 14. The CDR3 DNA is TGCAGCGTCAAGAAAGCGGGAAGTGGGGCCAATGAGCAGTTCTTC. Translated, it gives CSVKKAGSGANEQFF.